These 13 T cell receptor beta chains share one sample of origin, sequenced in a study of T cells after yellow fever vaccination. A single record per CDR3 protein comes from TCRdb applying MiXCR to the 5' RACE reads. The sample records some 550,000 distinct CDR3 sequences, about 19% being singletons. The sequenced sample was PBMCs, obtained 15 days after the yellow fever booster vaccination. The receptors were gathered from a man in his thirties or forties who received the YFV17D yellow fever vaccine.

This clonotype has a count of ten or more. The J gene is TRBJ2-2, the V gene TRBV27; 9 nucleotides match TRBD1. The CDR3 is 14 residues long. The trim removed 6 bases at V and 2 bases at J, leaving 1 base unmatched. CDR1 is MNHEY, CDR2 SMNVEV, per germline (reference sequence). The CDR3 DNA follows: TGTGCCAGCAGAACAGGGGGCAACACCGGGGAGCTGTTTTTT. Encoded protein: CASRTGGNTGELFF.

V gene TRBV7-2 combines with J gene TRBJ2-5; possible D gene TRBD1, 5 bases. The CDR3 spans 13 residues. Trimming removed 7 bases from V and 1 base from J, with 10 bases in between. Germline-derived CDR1 and CDR2 are SGHTA and FQGNSA. The CDR3 region has the DNA TGTGCCAGCACCCCCAGGGCCCAAGAGACCCAGTACTTC. Its translation is CASTPRAQETQYF.

The J gene is TRBJ1-2, the V gene TRBV15; tentatively, D is TRBD1 (5 bases). Germline V lookup: CDR1 LNHNV, CDR2 YYDKDF (reference sequence). This CDR3 is 14 amino acids long. Trimming pared 0 bases from V and 4 bases from J, leaving 9 bases between. The CDR3 spells CATSRDRGGYGYTF. The CDR3 region has the DNA TGTGCCACCAGCAGAGATCGGGGGGGCTATGGCTACACCTTC.

As DNA, the CDR3 is TGTGCCAGCAGCGTCCGACGGGGATCCACAGATACGCAGTATTTT. Amino acids: CASSVRRGSTDTQYF. This chain connects TRBV6-1 to TRBJ2-3; D perhaps matches TRBD2 (5 bases). CDR1 and CDR2 from the germline V gene are MNHNS and SASEGT. CDR3 length: 15 residues. The germline V and J ends were trimmed by 6 bases and 2 bases, with 15 bases remaining between them.

This clonotype was seen more than once but under ten times. The V call is TRBV7-2, the J call TRBJ2-2, with 9 nucleotides matching TRBD1. The J segment lost 7 bases and the V segment lost 0 bases, leaving 3 bases of the junction unmatched. The CDR3 spans 15 residues. The germline V gene encodes CDR1 SGHTA and CDR2 FQGNSA. The CDR3 bases are TGTGCCAGCAGCTTAGCACAGGGGGCAGGCGGGGAGCTGTTTTTT. It translates to CASSLAQGAGGELFF.

This clonotype was seen a few times. The V call is TRBV12-3 or TRBV12-4, the J call TRBJ2-3; TRBD2 agrees at 10 bases. V dropped 6 bases and J dropped 11; count of bases not matched to a gene: 14. The CDR3 runs 15 residues. The CDR3 bases are TGTGCCAGCAGCTGGGGACTAGCGTCACGCCGGGGGCAGTATTTT. This sequence encodes CASSWGLASRRGQYF.

The genes are TRBV3-1 and TRBJ2-2; the D call may be TRBD1 or TRBD2 (5 bases each). CDR1 and CDR2 (germline): LGHDT, YNNKEL (reference sequence). The CDR3 covers 20 residues. The ends were cut back, 0 bases at V and 2 bases at J, with 22 bases in the middle. The DNA of the CDR3 is TGTGCCAGCAGCCAAGACTCCCCCGGGACCATACTGGGTAACACCGGGGAGCTGTTTTTT. Its protein is CASSQDSPGTILGNTGELFF.

The V and J genes are TRBV24-1 and TRBJ2-3, with TRBD2 matching over 13 bases. The V gene's germline CDR1 is KGHDR and CDR2 SFDVKD. CDR3 length: 17 amino acids. Trimming at V came to 3 bases and at J to 3 bases, leaving 5 bases not matched to a gene. This CDR3 reads CATSDPRGLAGTDTQYF. CDR3 DNA: TGTGCCACCAGTGATCCCCGGGGACTAGCGGGAACAGATACGCAGTATTTT.

For this clonotype: It is likely a read error, because the conserved phenylalanine at the end of the CDR3 is missing. Because the CDR3's place on the DNA is in doubt, the DNA is left out and the CDR3 is given as listed by TCRdb. V is TRBV11-2 and J is TRBJ2-1; the tabulated D call, TRBD1, remains unverified against the DNA. Germline V gene lookup returns CDR1 SGHAT and CDR2 FQNNGV. Ends included, the CDR3 has 13 residues. The CDR3 region is CASSPGQAGGGMD.

This rearrangement joins TRBV28 to TRBJ2-3; possible D gene TRBD1, 5 bases. Germline V gene lookup returns CDR1 MDHEN and CDR2 SYDVKM. The V gene lost 6 bases and the J gene lost 6 bases, with 16 bases spanning the gap. The CDR3 runs 14 residues. DNA of the CDR3: TGTGCCAGCAGCTTGACTGGTTCAGGGGATACGCAGTATTTT. This translates into CASSLTGSGDTQYF. Full variable domain (remainder filled in from reference TRBV28 and TRBJ2-3): DVKVTQSSRYLVKRTGEKVFLECVQDMDHENMFWYRQDPGLGLRLIYFSYDVKMKEKGDIPEGYSVSREKKERFSLILESASTNQTSMYLCASSLTGSGDTQYFGPGTRLTVL.

This clonotype was counted only a few times. V gene TRBV10-1 combines with J gene TRBJ2-7, with TRBD1 matching over 7 bases. J was trimmed by 1 base and V by 5 bases; bases with no gene match: 5. Germline V gene lookup returns CDR1 WNHNN and CDR2 SYGVQD (reference sequence). The CDR3 has 14 amino acids. The CDR3 sequence: CASSPTGPSYEQYF. In DNA, the CDR3 is TGCGCCAGCAGTCCGACAGGGCCGTCCTACGAGCAGTACTTC.

The chain couples TRBV7-2 to TRBJ2-1; 10 bases agree with TRBD2. This CDR3 has 15 amino acids. Trimming took 1 base from V and 8 from J; bases not matched to a gene: 5. Per the germline V gene, CDR1 is SGHTA and CDR2 is FQGNSA. This chain's CDR3 is CASSLGLAGGHEQFF. The CDR3 region has the DNA TGTGCCAGCAGCTTAGGTTTAGCGGGAGGTCATGAGCAGTTCTTC.

The chain carries TRBV29-1 and TRBJ1-1; D not certain. Trimming stripped 4 bases from V and 6 bases from J, with 9 bases between. The CDR3 consists of 11 residues. Germline values: CDR1 SQVTM, CDR2 ANQGSEA. The CDR3 region has the DNA TGCAGCGTTGTCGTACTGGCTGAAGCTTTCTTT. Protein: CSVVVLAEAFF.